These 17 T cell receptor beta chains share one sample of origin, sequenced in a study of blood T cells in healthy people across ages. Using a J-beta primer mix together with a sample-barcoded 5' primer, a second PCR was run for roughly 6 to 12 cycles. From the 5' RACE reads, TCRdb called clonotypes with MiXCR, one entry per CDR3 protein. The table shows around 710,000 distinct CDR3 sequences, with roughly two fifths occurring only once. The sequenced sample was blood. The receptors were gathered from a woman aged 55-75 years in good health.

The chain carries TRBV20-1 and TRBJ2-4, with TRBD2 as a possible D gene (6 bases). V lost 6 bases to trimming and J lost 14 bases, with 23 bases between them. The germline V gene has CDR1 DFQATT and CDR2 SNEGSKA (reference sequence). The CDR3 runs to 13 residues. The CDR3 loop reads CSARDPSGNSKYF. CDR3 in DNA: TGCAGTGCGCGGGATCCCTCCGGCAATTCGAAGTACTTC.

The V and J genes are TRBV20-1 and TRBJ2-1; 11 nucleotides agree with TRBD2. V was clipped by 5 bases and J by 8 bases; unmatched bases: 11. Germline assignment: CDR1 DFQATT and CDR2 SNEGSKA (reference sequence). The CDR3 covers 15 residues. The CDR3 DNA follows: TGCAGTGCTCCGAGACTAGCGGGATCCTGGGATGAGCAGTTCTTC. Amino acids: CSAPRLAGSWDEQFF.

CDR3 loop: CASSELQGMDYTF. Here the CDR3 DNA reads TGTGCCAGCAGTGAACTCCAGGGAATGGACTACACCTTC. The chain uses TRBV2 and TRBJ1-2, with TRBD1 as a possible D gene (5 bases). The germline V gene has CDR1 SNHLY and CDR2 FYNNEI. This CDR3 comprises 13 residues. The V gene lost 2 bases and the J gene lost 10 bases, with 14 bases spanning the gap.

For this clonotype: One base away lies a much larger clone, so this may be a sequencing read error. The rearrangement uses TRBV5-1 and TRBJ2-1; D is uncertain. Germline lookup yields CDR1 SGHRS and CDR2 YFSETQ. The CDR3 sequence is 12 residues long. The V end lost 6 bases, the J end lost 8 bases, and 12 bases lay between the germline ends. The CDR3 sequence: CASIFLSYEQFF. The CDR3 DNA reads as TGCGCCAGCATATTCCTCTCCTATGAGCAGTTCTTC.

The genes are TRBV25-1 and TRBJ1-6; a possible D gene is TRBD1 (5 bases). V lost 4 bases, J lost 7 bases, and 11 bases lay in between. Germline lookup yields CDR1 MGHDK and CDR2 SYGVNS. CDR3 length: 14 amino acids. CDR3 loop: CASSVTVNNSPLHF. Here the CDR3 DNA reads TGTGCCAGCAGTGTGACAGTAAACAATTCACCCCTCCACTTT.

The table lists this clonotype with a few counts. The V call is TRBV3-1, the J call TRBJ2-6; D unresolved. Trimming removed 5 bases from V and 0 bases from J, with 8 bases in between. The CDR3 runs 15 residues. From germline, CDR1 is LGHDT and CDR2 YNNKEL (reference sequence). CDR3 sequence (DNA): TGTGCCAGCAGCACCTACCGCTCTGGGGCCAACGTCCTGACTTTC. Its translation: CASSTYRSGANVLTF.

This chain links TRBV2 with TRBJ2-7; 8 nucleotides match TRBD2. The CDR3 consists of 13 residues. CDR1 and CDR2 from the germline V gene are SNHLY and FYNNEI. Unmatched junction bases numbered 1, after V lost 3 bases and J lost 3 bases. CDR3 sequence reads: CASSERGDYEQYF. CDR3 bases: TGTGCCAGCAGTGAGCGGGGGGACTACGAGCAGTACTTC.

This clonotype was picked up a small number of times. The chain uses TRBV28 and TRBJ2-3, with D unclear. The V and J ends lost 2 bases and 8 bases respectively, with 23 bases between them. The germline V gene has CDR1 MDHEN and CDR2 SYDVKM. The CDR3 has 17 amino acids. The CDR3 is CASSLIAATQSVGTQYF. The CDR3 DNA sequence: TGTGCCAGCAGTTTAATCGCGGCAACCCAATCTGTAGGTACGCAGTATTTT.

The chain employs TRBV20-1 and TRBJ2-5; TRBD2 matches at 9 bases. The CDR3 extends over 18 amino acids. J was trimmed by 0 bases and V by 0 bases; bases with no gene match: 11. Germline V gene data show CDR1 as DFQATT and CDR2 as SNEGSKA (reference sequence). CDR3 amino acids: CSARDVLASGKYQETQYF. DNA of the CDR3: TGCAGTGCTAGAGATGTACTGGCTAGCGGGAAGTACCAAGAGACCCAGTACTTC.

This clonotype has just a few counts. The gene calls are TRBV13 and TRBJ2-2, with TRBD1 matching 10 bases. Germline trimming cut 4 bases from V and 5 bases from J; bases unmatched to any gene: 4. This CDR3 contains 15 residues. Per germline, CDR1 PRHDT and CDR2 FYEKMQ (reference sequence). Here the CDR3 DNA reads TGTGCCAGCAGCTCCGGGACAGGGGAGACCGGGGAGCTGTTTTTT. Its translation is CASSSGTGETGELFF.

The table lists this clonotype with a few counts. The chain uses TRBV25-1 and TRBJ2-5, with TRBD2 matching 11 bases. Germline V gene data show CDR1 as MGHDK and CDR2 as SYGVNS. V trimming: 4 bases; J trimming: 0 bases; junction bases outside the gene matches: 1. The CDR3 contains 15 residues. CDR3: CASSVLAGDQETQYF. DNA of the CDR3: TGTGCCAGCAGTGTACTAGCGGGAGACCAAGAGACCCAGTACTTC. Complete variable domain (other parts from reference TRBV25-1 and TRBJ2-5): EADIYQTPRYLVIGTGKKITLECSQTMGHDKMYWYQQDPGMELHLIHYSYGVNSTEKGDLSSESTVSRIRTEHFPLTLESARPSHTSQYLCASSVLAGDQETQYFGPGTRLLVL.

This clonotype occurred a few times. The chain carries TRBV15 and TRBJ2-1, with 8 bases fitting TRBD1. V lost 8 bases and J lost 5; bases outside the gene matches: 8. Looked up from germline, CDR1 is LNHNV and CDR2 is YYDKDF (reference sequence). This CDR3 is 14 amino acids long. The CDR3 region is CATGGTGGNNEQFF. CDR3 DNA: TGTGCCACCGGGGGGACAGGAGGAAACAATGAGCAGTTCTTC. Filled out from reference TRBV15 and TRBJ2-1, the complete variable domain reads DAMVIQNPRYQVTQFGKPVTLSCSQTLNHNVMYWYQQKSSQAPKLLFHYYDKDFNNEADTPDNFQSRRPNTSFCFLDIRSPGLGDTAMYLCATGGTGGNNEQFFGPGTRLTVL.

The chain uses TRBV7-8 and TRBJ2-1; 7 nucleotides match TRBD2. Trimming at V came to 4 bases and at J to 0 bases, leaving 12 bases not matched to a gene. This CDR3 region has 18 residues. CDR1 SGHVS and CDR2 FQNEAQ come from the germline V gene. Here the CDR3 reads CASSYSGGGTSSYNEQFF. DNA for the CDR3: TGTGCCAGCAGCTACTCGGGCGGGGGAACAAGCTCCTACAATGAGCAGTTCTTC.

This sequence joins TRBV25-1 and TRBJ2-3, with TRBD1 matching 7 bases. Germline CDR1 is MGHDK and CDR2 is SYGVNS. This CDR3 spans 15 amino acids. The ends lost 6 bases at V and 4 bases at J; junction bases unmatched: 10. In nucleotides, the CDR3 is TGTGCCAGCAGCCCCGGGACAGCTGCCCCAGATACGCAGTATTTT. Its translation: CASSPGTAAPDTQYF.

The chain uses TRBV20-1 and TRBJ2-1; TRBD2 matches 7 bases. V lost 5 bases to trimming and J lost 6 bases; unmatched junction nucleotides: 7. Germline values: CDR1 DFQATT, CDR2 SNEGSKA (reference sequence). The CDR3 is 13 amino acids. The CDR3 bases are TGCAGTGCTCGGGGGAGGGCGCGCAATGAGCAGTTCTTC. The encoded protein is CSARGRARNEQFF.

This clonotype has only a few counts. The chain is built from TRBV5-1 and TRBJ2-1; maybe TRBD2 (6 bases). V gave up 4 bases and J gave up 6 bases, with 14 bases separating them. This CDR3 comprises 14 residues. Germline lookup yields CDR1 SGHRS and CDR2 YFSETQ. The CDR3 DNA follows: TGCGCCAGCAGCGTCGGCGGGACTCCCAATGAGCAGTTCTTC. It specifies CASSVGGTPNEQFF.

This clonotype has just a few counts. This sequence joins TRBV7-2 and TRBJ2-1; TRBD2 aligns across 9 bases. J gave up 6 bases and V 7 bases, and 7 bases lay outside the gene matches. This CDR3 has 14 amino acids. Germline V CDR1 and CDR2: SGHTA, FQGNSA. The CDR3 region is CASKLAGTANEQFF. The CDR3 DNA is TGTGCCAGCAAGCTAGCGGGAACAGCCAATGAGCAGTTCTTC.